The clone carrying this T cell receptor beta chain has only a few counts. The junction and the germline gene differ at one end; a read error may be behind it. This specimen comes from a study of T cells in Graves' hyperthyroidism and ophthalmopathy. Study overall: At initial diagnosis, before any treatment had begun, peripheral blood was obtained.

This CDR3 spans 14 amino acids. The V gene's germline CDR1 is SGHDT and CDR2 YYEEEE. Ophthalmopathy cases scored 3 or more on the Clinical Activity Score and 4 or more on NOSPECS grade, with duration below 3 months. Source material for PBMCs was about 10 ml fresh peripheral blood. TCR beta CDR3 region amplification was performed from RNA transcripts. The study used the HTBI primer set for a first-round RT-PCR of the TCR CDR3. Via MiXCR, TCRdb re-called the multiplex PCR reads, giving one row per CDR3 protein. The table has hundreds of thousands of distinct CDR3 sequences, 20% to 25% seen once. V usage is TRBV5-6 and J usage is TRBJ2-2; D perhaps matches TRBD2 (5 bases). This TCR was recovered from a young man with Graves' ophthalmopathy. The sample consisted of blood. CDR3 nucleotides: TGTGCCAGCAGCCTATTCACTGACACCGGGGAGCTATTTTTT. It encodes CASSLFTDTGELFF. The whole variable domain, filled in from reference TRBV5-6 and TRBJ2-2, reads DAGVTQSPTHLIKTRGQQVTLRCSPKSGHDTVSWYQQALGQGPQFIFQYYEEEERQRGNFPDRFSGHQFPNYSSELNVNALLLGDSALYLCASSLFTDTGELFFGEGSRLTVL.